This TCR beta chain originates from a study of OX40 agonist ivuxolimab in advanced cancers. Study-level background: Earlier anti-PD-1, anti-PD-L1 or anti-CTLA-4 therapy was permitted; 35% to 50% had received some. There were three patients with partial responses, one having hepatocellular carcinoma and two cutaneous melanoma.

Findings and caveats of the study: In the 0.1 to 3.0 mg/kg range, CD4+ and CD8+ blood T cells had expanded clonally by week 6.

In the case of this clone: Its antigen is unidentified.

Profiling relied on immunoSEQ multiplex PCR, and the TCRdb table lists in-frame clones only, not all of them. Among tens of thousands of clones listed, 80% to 90% were seen once. This specimen consisted of CD4+ or CD8+ T cells sorted from blood, obtained in a trial of the OX40 agonist ivuxolimab. This receptor was taken from an adult with an advanced solid tumor such as melanoma, head and neck, liver or kidney cancer.

The CDR3 reads CASSTGLIYNEQFF. The CDR3 DNA is TGCGCCAGCAGCACGGGACTTATCTACAATGAGCAGTTCTTC. This chain links TRBV5-1 with TRBJ2-1, with a possible D match to TRBD2 (6 bases). The V end was cut by 4 bases, the J end by 3 bases, with 11 bases between. There are 14 residues in the CDR3. Germline V gene lookup returns CDR1 SGHRS and CDR2 YFSETQ. The complete variable domain, with remaining parts taken from reference TRBV5-1 and TRBJ2-1, reads KAGVTQTPRYLIKTRGQQVTLSCSPISGHRSVSWYQQTPGQGLQFLFEYFSETQRNKGNFPGRFSGRQFSNSRSEMNVSTLELGDSALYLCASSTGLIYNEQFFGPGTRLTVL.